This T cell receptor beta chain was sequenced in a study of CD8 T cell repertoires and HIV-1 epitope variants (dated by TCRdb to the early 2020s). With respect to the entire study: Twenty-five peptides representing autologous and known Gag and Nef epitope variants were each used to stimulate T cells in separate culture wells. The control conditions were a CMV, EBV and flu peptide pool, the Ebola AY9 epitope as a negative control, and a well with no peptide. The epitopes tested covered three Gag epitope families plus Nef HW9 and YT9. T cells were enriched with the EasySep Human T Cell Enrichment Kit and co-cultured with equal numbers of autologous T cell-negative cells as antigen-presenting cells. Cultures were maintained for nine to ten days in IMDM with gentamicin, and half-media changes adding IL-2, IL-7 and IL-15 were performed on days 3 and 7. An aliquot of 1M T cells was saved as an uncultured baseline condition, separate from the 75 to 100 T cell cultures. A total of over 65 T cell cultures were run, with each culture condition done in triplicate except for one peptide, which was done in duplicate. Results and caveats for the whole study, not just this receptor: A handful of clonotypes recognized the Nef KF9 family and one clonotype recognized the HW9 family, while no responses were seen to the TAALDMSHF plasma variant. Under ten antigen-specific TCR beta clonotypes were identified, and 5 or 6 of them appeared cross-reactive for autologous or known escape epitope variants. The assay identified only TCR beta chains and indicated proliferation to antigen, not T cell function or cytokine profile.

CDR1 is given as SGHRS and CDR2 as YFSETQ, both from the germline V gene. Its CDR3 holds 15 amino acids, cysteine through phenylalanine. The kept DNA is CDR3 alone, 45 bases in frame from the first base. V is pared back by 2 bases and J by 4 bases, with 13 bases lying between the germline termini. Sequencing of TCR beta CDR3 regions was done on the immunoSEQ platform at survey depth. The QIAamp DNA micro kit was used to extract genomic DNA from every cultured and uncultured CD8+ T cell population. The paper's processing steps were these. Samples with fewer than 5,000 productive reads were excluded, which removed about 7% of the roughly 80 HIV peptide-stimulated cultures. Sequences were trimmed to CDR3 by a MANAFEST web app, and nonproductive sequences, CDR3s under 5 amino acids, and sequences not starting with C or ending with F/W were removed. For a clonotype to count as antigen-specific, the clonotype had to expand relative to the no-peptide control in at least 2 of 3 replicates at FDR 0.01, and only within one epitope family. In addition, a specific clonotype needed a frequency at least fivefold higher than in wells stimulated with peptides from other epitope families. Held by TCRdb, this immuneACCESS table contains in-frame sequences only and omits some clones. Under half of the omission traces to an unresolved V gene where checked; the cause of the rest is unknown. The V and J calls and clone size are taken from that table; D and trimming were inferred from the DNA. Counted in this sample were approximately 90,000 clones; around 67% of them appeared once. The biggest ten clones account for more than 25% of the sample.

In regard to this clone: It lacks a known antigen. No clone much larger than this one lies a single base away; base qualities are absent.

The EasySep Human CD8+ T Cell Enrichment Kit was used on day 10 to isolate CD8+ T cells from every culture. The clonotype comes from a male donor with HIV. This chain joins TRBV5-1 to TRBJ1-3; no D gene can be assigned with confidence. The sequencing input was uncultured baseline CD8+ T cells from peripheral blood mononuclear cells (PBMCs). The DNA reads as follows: TGCGCCAGCAGCTTAGAGGGAATCATGGGAAACACCATATATTTT. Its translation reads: CASSLEGIMGNTIYF.